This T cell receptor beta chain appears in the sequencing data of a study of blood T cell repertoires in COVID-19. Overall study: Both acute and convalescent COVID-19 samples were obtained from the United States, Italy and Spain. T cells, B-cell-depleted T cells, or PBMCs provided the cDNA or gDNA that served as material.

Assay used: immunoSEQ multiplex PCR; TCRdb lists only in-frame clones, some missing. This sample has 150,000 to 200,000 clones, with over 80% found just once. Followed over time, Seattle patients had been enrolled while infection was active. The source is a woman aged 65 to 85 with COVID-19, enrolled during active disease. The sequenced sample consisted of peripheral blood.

CDR3 DNA: TGTGCCACCAGCACTATAGCGGGAGGGGGGGAGCTGTTTTTT. It encodes CATSTIAGGGELFF. The chain combines TRBV15 with TRBJ2-2, with 11 nucleotides matching TRBD2. CDR1 is LNHNV and CDR2 is YYDKDF in the germline V gene (reference sequence). V was clipped by 4 bases and J by 8 bases; unmatched bases: 3. The CDR3 length is 14 residues.